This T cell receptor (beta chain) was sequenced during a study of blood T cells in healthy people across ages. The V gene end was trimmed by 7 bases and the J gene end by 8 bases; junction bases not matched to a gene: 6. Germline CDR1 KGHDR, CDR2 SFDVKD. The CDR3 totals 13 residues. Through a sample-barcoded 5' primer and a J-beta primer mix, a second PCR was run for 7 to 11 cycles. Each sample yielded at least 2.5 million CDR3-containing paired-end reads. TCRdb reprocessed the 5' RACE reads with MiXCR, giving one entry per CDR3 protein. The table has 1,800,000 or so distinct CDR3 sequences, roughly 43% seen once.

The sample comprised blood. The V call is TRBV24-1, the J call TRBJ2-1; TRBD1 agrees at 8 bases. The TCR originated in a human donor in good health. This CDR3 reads CATRPTGDDEQFF. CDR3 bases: TGTGCCACCAGGCCGACAGGGGACGATGAGCAGTTCTTC.